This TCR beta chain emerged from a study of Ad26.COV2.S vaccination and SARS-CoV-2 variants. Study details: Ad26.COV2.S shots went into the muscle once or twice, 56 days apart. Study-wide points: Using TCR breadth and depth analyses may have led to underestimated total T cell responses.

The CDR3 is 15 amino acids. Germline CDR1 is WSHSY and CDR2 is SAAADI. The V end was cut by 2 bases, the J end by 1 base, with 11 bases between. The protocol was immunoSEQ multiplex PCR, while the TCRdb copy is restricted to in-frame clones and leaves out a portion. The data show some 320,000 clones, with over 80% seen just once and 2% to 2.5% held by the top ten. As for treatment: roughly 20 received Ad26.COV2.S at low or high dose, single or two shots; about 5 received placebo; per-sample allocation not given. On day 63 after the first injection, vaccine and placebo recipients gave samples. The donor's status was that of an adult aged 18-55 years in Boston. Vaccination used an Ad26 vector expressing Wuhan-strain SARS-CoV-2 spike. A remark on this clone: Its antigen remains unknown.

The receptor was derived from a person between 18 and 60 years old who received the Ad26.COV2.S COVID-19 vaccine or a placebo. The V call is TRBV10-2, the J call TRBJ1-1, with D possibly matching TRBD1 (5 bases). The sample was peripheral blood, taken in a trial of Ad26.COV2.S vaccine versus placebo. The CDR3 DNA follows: TGCGCCAGCAGTGAGCTCTGGGGCGGGAACACTGAAGCTTTCTTT. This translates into CASSELWGGNTEAFF.